A selection of T cell receptor beta chains follows, all from one sample in a study of blood T cell repertoires in COVID-19. Sequencing was performed with immunoSEQ multiplex PCR; in TCRdb, only in-frame clones are kept and a portion is missing. The sample lists about 49,000 clones, 81% occurring once. Sequences were obtained from peripheral blood. The receptors come from a woman of 80 years or more with COVID-19, enrolled during active disease. CDR3s include the opening cysteine and the closing phenylalanine or tryptophan. Each record gives: clone size, D gene, J gene, CDR3 length, V gene, CDR3 protein, CDR3 DNA. The D gene is left open where the match is weak. The size entry is marked missing in some rows and otherwise reads once, few, many or a size class.

>.|TRBD1|TRBJ2-2|16|TRBV9
CASSIQRGLNTGELFF
TGTGCCAGCAGCATACAGAGGGGGCTAAACACCGGGGAGCTGTTTTTT
>.|TRBD1|TRBJ1-2|15|TRBV5-6
CASSLSMQGAGGYTF
TGTGCCAGCAGCTTGAGTATGCAGGGGGCGGGAGGCTACACCTTC
>few|TRBD2|TRBJ2-7|14|TRBV3-1/TRBV3-2
CASSPPGLSYEQYF
TGTGCCAGCAGCCCACCGGGACTATCCTACGAGCAGTACTTC
>.|.|TRBJ1-3|14|TRBV7-2
CASSSEVSGNTIYF
TGTGCCAGCAGCTCCGAGGTCTCTGGAAACACCATATATTTT
>.|.|TRBJ2-7|16|TRBV7-3
CASSPNRLVVVNEQYF
TGTGCCAGCAGCCCGAATCGACTAGTGGTGGTAAACGAGCAGTACTTC
>.|.|TRBJ2-1|15|TRBV7-9
CASSISYLSYNEQFF
TGTGCCAGCAGCATTAGTTACCTCTCCTACAATGAGCAGTTCTTC
>.|TRBD1|TRBJ2-5|16|TRBV4-1
CASSQESGQGPGAQYF
TGCGCCAGCAGCCAAGAAAGCGGACAGGGCCCCGGGGCCCAGTACTTC
>.|TRBD1|TRBJ1-1|15|TRBV6-5
CASSTGTGGNTEAFF
TGTGCCAGCAGCACCGGGACAGGGGGTAACACTGAAGCTTTCTTT
>.|TRBD2|TRBJ2-7|18|TRBV15
CATSRDRLAAAGGREQYF
TGTGCCACCAGCAGAGATCGTTTGGCTGCAGCGGGAGGGCGCGAGCAGTACTTC
>.|.|TRBJ1-5|16|TRBV10-2
CASKDNSRYSNQPQHF
TGCGCCAGCAAAGACAACTCGAGATATAGCAATCAGCCCCAGCATTTT
>.|.|TRBJ2-7|11|TRBV6-2/TRBV6-3
CASSQSYEQYF
TGTGCCAGCAGCCAGAGTTACGAGCAGTACTTC
>.|TRBD2|TRBJ2-4|18|TRBV11-2
CASSGPGLAGLAKNIQYF
TGTGCCAGCAGCGGCCCGGGACTAGCGGGGCTAGCCAAAAACATTCAGTACTTC
>.|TRBD2|TRBJ2-1|17|TRBV9
CASSARLAGGPYNEQFF
TGTGCCAGCAGCGCCAGACTAGCGGGAGGACCCTACAATGAGCAGTTCTTC
>.|TRBD2|TRBJ2-1|13|TRBV4-1
CASSQGLAGEQFF
TGCGCCAGCAGCCAGGGACTAGCGGGTGAGCAGTTCTTC
>once|TRBD2|TRBJ2-7|14|TRBV2
CASGRRTSGSEQYF
TGTGCCAGCGGAAGACGGACTAGCGGGAGTGAGCAGTACTTC
>.|.|TRBJ2-3|14|TRBV7-2
CASNDYDPTDTQYF
TGTGCCAGCAACGACTATGACCCCACAGATACGCAGTATTTT
>.|TRBD1|TRBJ1-2|18|TRBV30
CAWSTLSGQGLLGYGYTF
TGTGCCTGGAGTACACTATCGGGACAGGGCCTGTTAGGGTATGGCTACACCTTC
>once|TRBD2|TRBJ2-1|13|TRBV5-6
CASSPGTSNFLVF
TGTGCCAGCAGCCCCGGGACTAGTAATTTCTTAGTCTTC
>.|TRBD2|TRBJ2-3|15|TRBV5-1
CASSLVAGATDTQYF
TGCGCCAGCAGCTTGGTGGCGGGAGCGACAGATACGCAGTATTTT
>.|.|TRBJ1-1|15|TRBV28
CASSPGSQTRPSAFF
TGTGCCAGCAGTCCCGGGTCTCAGACTCGGCCATCAGCTTTCTTT
>once|TRBD1|TRBJ2-7|15|TRBV18
CASSRDRGAQYEQYF
TGTGCCAGCTCACGAGACAGGGGCGCCCAGTACGAGCAGTACTTC
>.|.|TRBJ1-1|13|TRBV30
CAWRPVGVPEAFF
TGTGCCTGGAGGCCGGTGGGCGTCCCGGAAGCTTTCTTT